Sequencing of this T cell receptor (delta chain) was carried out in a study of γδ T cells in repeated Plasmodium falciparum infection. Looking at the study overall: Malaria-naive adults were infected with P. falciparum NF54 four times over approximately 600 days. Malian gammadelta TCRs were studied during no-transmission periods and across acute malaria episodes.

Both TRG and TRD chains were sequenced from each sorted sample. TCRdb redid clone calling on the multiplex PCR reads using CATT. The top ten hold around 16% of the sample, which has about 57,000 delta-chain clones, around 1.7% seen once. This clone was found a few times. TCRdb assigns this DNA the protein of a much larger clone, which departs from its translation at residue 7; this likely reflects a read error, and the protein shown comes from translating the DNA. The clonotype was recovered from a pool of human donors (malaria-infected and uninfected, not separated). Sequencing used gamma-delta T cells from blood.

The CDR3 DNA reads as TGTGCCTGTGACACGTACCGGGGGATCTTCTTCCCTCCGTACACCGATAAACTCATCTTT. Its translation: CACDTYRGIFFPPYTDKLIF. The rearrangement links TRDV2 to TRDJ1; 7 bases map to TRDD3. Germline V lookup: CDR1 GEAIGNYY, CDR2 EKD. There are 20 residues in the CDR3. V lost 1 base, J lost 0 bases, and 19 bases stayed unmatched.